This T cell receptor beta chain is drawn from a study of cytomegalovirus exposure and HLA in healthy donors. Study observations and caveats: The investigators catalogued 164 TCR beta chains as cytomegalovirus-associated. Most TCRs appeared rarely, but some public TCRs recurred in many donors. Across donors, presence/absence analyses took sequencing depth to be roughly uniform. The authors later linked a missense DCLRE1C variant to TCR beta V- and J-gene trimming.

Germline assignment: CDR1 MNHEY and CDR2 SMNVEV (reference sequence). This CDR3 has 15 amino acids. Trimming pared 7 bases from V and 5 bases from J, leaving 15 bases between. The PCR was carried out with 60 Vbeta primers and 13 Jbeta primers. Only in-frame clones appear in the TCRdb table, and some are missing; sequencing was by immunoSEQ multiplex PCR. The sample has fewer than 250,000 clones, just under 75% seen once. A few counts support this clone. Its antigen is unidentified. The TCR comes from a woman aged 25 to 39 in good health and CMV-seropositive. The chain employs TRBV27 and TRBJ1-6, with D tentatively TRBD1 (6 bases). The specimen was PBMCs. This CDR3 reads CASTPGVENNSPLHF. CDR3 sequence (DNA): TGTGCCAGCACTCCAGGGGTCGAGAATAATTCACCCCTCCACTTT.